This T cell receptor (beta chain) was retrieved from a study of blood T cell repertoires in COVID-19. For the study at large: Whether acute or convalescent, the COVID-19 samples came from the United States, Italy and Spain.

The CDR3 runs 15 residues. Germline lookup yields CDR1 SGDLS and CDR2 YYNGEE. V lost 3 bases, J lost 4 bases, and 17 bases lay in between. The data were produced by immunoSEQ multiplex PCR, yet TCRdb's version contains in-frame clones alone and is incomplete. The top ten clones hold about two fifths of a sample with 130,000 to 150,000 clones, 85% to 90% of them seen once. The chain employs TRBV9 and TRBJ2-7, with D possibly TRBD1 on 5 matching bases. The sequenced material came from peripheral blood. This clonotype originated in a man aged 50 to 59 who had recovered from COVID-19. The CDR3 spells CASSGETPGIYEQYF. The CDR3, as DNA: TGTGCCAGCAGCGGAGAAACCCCAGGGATATACGAGCAGTACTTC.